These 17 T cell receptor beta chains originate from one sample sequenced in a study of cytomegalovirus exposure and HLA in healthy donors. Primers: 60 Vbeta forward and 13 Jbeta reverse. The table came from immunoSEQ multiplex PCR; TCRdb's copy has only in-frame clones and leaves some out. This sample has fewer than 350,000 clones, with around 90% found just once. Source material: PBMCs. These receptors came from a young woman in good health and CMV-seronegative.

In this sample, this clone turned up once. The chain uses TRBV5-5 and TRBJ1-4; 7 bases align to TRBD1. The CDR3 loop spans 14 amino acids. The V segment lost 4 bases and the J segment 5 bases; nucleotides outside the gene matches: 5. CDR1 and CDR2 from the germline V gene are SGHKS and YYEKEE (reference sequence). The CDR3: CASSRDSFNEKLFF. Here the CDR3 DNA reads TGTGCCAGCAGCAGGGACAGCTTCAATGAAAAACTGTTTTTT.

CDR3 nucleotide sequence: TGTGCCAGCAGCCCCGGAGGGTCCTACGAGCAGTACTTC. As protein: CASSPGGSYEQYF. The gene calls are TRBV11-2 and TRBJ2-7; maybe TRBD2 (6 bases). The V gene's germline CDR1 is SGHAT and CDR2 FQNNGV. The CDR3 length is 13 residues. Trimming removed 5 bases from V and 1 base from J, with 9 bases in between. The whole variable domain, filled in from reference TRBV11-2 and TRBJ2-7, reads EAGVAQSPRYKIIEKRQSVAFWCNPISGHATLYWYQQILGQGPKLLIQFQNNGVVDDSQLPKDRFSAERLKGVDSTLKIQPAKLEDSAVYLCASSPGGSYEQYFGPGTRLTVT.

The V gene is TRBV6-6, the J gene TRBJ2-5; TRBD2 aligns across 13 bases. The trim removed 2 bases at V and 4 bases at J, leaving 4 bases unmatched. Germline V CDR1 and CDR2: MNHNY, SVGAGI (reference sequence). CDR3 size: 16 residues. The CDR3 DNA reads TGTGCCAGCAGTTACCTACTAGCGGGGGGGCTAGAGACCCAGTACTTC. Encoded protein: CASSYLLAGGLETQYF.

A word on this clone: Relative to the germline gene, one junction end is altered; a read error may explain this. Other nucleotide sequences from this sample produce the same CDR3. The V and J genes are TRBV6-5 and TRBJ2-7; D unclear. The CDR3 totals 12 residues. CDR1 MNHEY and CDR2 SVGAGI come from the germline V gene. CDR3 sequence (DNA): TGTGCCAGTAGTTACGTCGGTTACGAGCAGTACTTC. Protein sequence: CASSYVGYEQYF.

This chain uses TRBV6-1 with TRBJ1-1; the D is unclear. The length of the CDR3 is 12 residues. Germline CDR1 is MNHNS and CDR2 is SASEGT. The ends were cut back, 6 bases at V and 6 bases at J, with 11 bases in the middle. The CDR3 coding sequence is TGTGCCAGCAGACATATAGCTTCTGAAGCTTTCTTT. Translated: CASRHIASEAFF.

The chain couples TRBV19 to TRBJ1-5; TRBD1 matches 8 bases. The junction had 25 bases not matched to a gene; V was cut back by 3 bases and J by 0 bases. This CDR3 region has 23 residues. Germline CDR1 reads LNHDA; CDR2 reads SQIVND (reference sequence). This CDR3 reads CASSIAVKNPGQATTYSNQPQHF. The CDR3 DNA is TGTGCCAGTAGTATCGCAGTGAAAAATCCGGGACAGGCCACGACGTATAGCAATCAGCCCCAGCATTTT.

The CDR3 nucleotides read TGTGCCAGCAGCTCCTTGCGGGCAGAGAATAATGAAAAACTGTTTTTT. It codes for CASSSLRAENNEKLFF. The chain joins TRBV5-6 to TRBJ1-4; D is ambiguous. In germline, CDR1 is SGHDT, CDR2 YYEEEE. Trimming stripped 3 bases from V and 4 bases from J, with 16 bases between. There are 16 residues in the CDR3.

In its sample, this clone was seen a few times. The chain couples TRBV11-2 to TRBJ2-1; TRBD1 matches 8 bases. Per the germline V gene, CDR1 is SGHAT and CDR2 is FQNNGV. The CDR3 runs to 15 residues. V lost 1 base and J lost 3; bases outside the gene matches: 2. The CDR3 loop is CASSLAGQGYNEQFF. CDR3 DNA sequence: TGTGCCAGCAGCTTAGCCGGACAGGGCTACAATGAGCAGTTCTTC.

The V call is TRBV27, the J call TRBJ1-5; tentatively, D is TRBD1 (5 bases). Germline V lookup: CDR1 MNHEY, CDR2 SMNVEV (reference sequence). V lost 6 bases and J 4 bases, leaving 13 bases between the germline ends. The CDR3 has 14 amino acids. The CDR3 sequence is CASRGPALNQPQHF. CDR3 DNA: TGTGCCAGCAGGGGGCCCGCCCTTAATCAGCCCCAGCATTTT.

CDR3 DNA sequence: TGTGCCAGCAGGCGCTCATATAGCAATCAGCCCCAGCATTTT. Translation gives CASRRSYSNQPQHF. The chain recombines TRBV6-5 with TRBJ1-5; the D is unclear. Trimming took off 6 bases at V and 0 bases at J, with 9 bases between the two ends. The CDR3 is 14 amino acids. Germline V lookup: CDR1 MNHEY, CDR2 SVGAGI.

The gene calls are TRBV5-1 and TRBJ2-1, with 9 bases identical to TRBD2. The CDR3 has 16 residues. Trimming cost V 3 bases and J 2 bases; bases outside gene matches: 6. CDR1 and CDR2 from the germline V gene are SGHRS and YFSETQ. The chain's CDR3 is CASSSKGGGAYNEQFF. CDR3 DNA: TGCGCCAGCAGCTCGAAGGGCGGGGGGGCCTACAATGAGCAGTTCTTC.

A single count supports this clone. The chain employs TRBV2 and TRBJ1-5; D possibly corresponds to TRBD1 (6 bases). Trimming took off 4 bases at V and 7 bases at J, with 14 bases between the two ends. The germline V gene has CDR1 SNHLY and CDR2 FYNNEI. There are 14 residues in the CDR3. Written as DNA, the CDR3 is TGTGCCAGCAGTGGGGGCAGGGGAGACCAGCCCCAGCATTTT. Translating gives CASSGGRGDQPQHF. Full variable domain (missing parts from reference TRBV2 and TRBJ1-5): EPEVTQTPSHQVTQMGQEVILRCVPISNHLYFYWYRQILGQKVEFLVSFYNNEISEKSEIFDDQFSVERPDGSNFTLKIRSTKLEDSAMYFCASSGGRGDQPQHFGDGTRLSIL.

The chain couples TRBV2 to TRBJ2-6; D not certain. There are 11 residues in the CDR3. Trimming removed 6 bases from V and 11 bases from J, with 8 bases in between. Looked up from germline, CDR1 is SNHLY and CDR2 is FYNNEI. The DNA of the CDR3 is TGTGCCAGCAGGGTGACTTACGTCCTGACTTTC. Protein: CASRVTYVLTF.

CDR3 nucleotides: TGCGCCAGCAATAACCTGGGGAGGGGGGCGGGTGAGCAGTTCTTC. Amino acids: CASNNLGRGAGEQFF. V is TRBV10-2 and J is TRBJ2-1, with D possibly being TRBD2 (7 bases). The V gene lost 7 bases and the J gene lost 9 bases, with 22 bases spanning the gap. The CDR3 is 15 residues long. CDR1 is WSHSY and CDR2 is SAAADI in the germline V gene.

With regard to this clone: The sample carries other DNA sequences with the same CDR3. The rearrangement links TRBV14 to TRBJ1-6; unclear D gene. From germline, CDR1 is SGHDN and CDR2 FVKESK. With 3 bases removed from V and 3 bases from J, the gap between germline ends came to 6 bases. The CDR3 spans 14 residues. The CDR3 loop reads CASSQGFYNSPLHF. As DNA, the CDR3 is TGTGCCAGCAGCCAGGGCTTCTATAATTCACCCCTCCACTTT.

The chain couples TRBV30 to TRBJ1-1; D may be TRBD1 (6 bases). Trimming cost V 3 bases and J 6 bases, with 11 bases left between them. The CDR3 runs to 12 residues. CDR1 is GTSNPN, CDR2 SVGIG, per germline (reference sequence). In nucleotides, the CDR3 is TGTGCCTGGAGGGGGGCAGGCGCTGAAGCTTTCTTT. Translation: CAWRGAGAEAFF.

This clone has only one observation. This chain links TRBV6-5 with TRBJ1-1; TRBD1 might be the D (6 bases). Looked up from germline, CDR1 is MNHEY and CDR2 is SVGAGI. This CDR3 contains 15 residues. Deletions cut 2 bases from V and 0 bases from J, with 10 bases between. The CDR3 here is CASSYGGTMNTEAFF. The CDR3 coding sequence is TGTGCCAGCAGTTACGGGGGCACAATGAACACTGAAGCTTTCTTT.